The rows below give T cell receptor beta chains drawn from one sample of a study of CDR3 diversity in severe acne. TCRdb called the PCR reads again in MiXCR, with one record for every CDR3 protein. The sample holds roughly 100,000 distinct CDR3 sequences, roughly half seen once. Specimen: blood. These TCRs come from a male donor with acne. The CDR3 runs from the conserved cysteine through the conserved F or W. A D gene is named only where the DNA matches it firmly. Clone size appears in some rows only: once, few, many, or a class for an expanded clone.

v_gene,d_gene,j_gene,abundance,CDR3nt,CDR3aa
TRBV27,TRBD1,TRBJ1-2,-,TGTGCCAGCAGTTTAGGGACAGGGGAGGGCTACACCTTC,CASSLGTGEGYTF
TRBV3-1,-,TRBJ1-6,few,TGTGCCAGCAGCCATTTCGAGGGGAATTCACCCCTCCACTTT,CASSHFEGNSPLHF
TRBV20-1,-,TRBJ2-2,many,TGCAGTGCTAGATCCCCGAACACCGGGGAGCTGTTTTTT,CSARSPNTGELFF
TRBV7-8,-,TRBJ1-1,many,TGTGCCAGCAGCTTAGTGGAGACTGGGGGCACTGAAGCTTTCTTT,CASSLVETGGTEAFF
TRBV20-1,-,TRBJ1-2,many,TGCAGTGCTAGCCGACCAGGGCCGGGCTATGGCTACACCTTC,CSASRPGPGYGYTF
TRBV10-2,-,TRBJ1-4,many,TGCGCCAGCAGTGAGTCGACATCCAGGGTAAATGAAAAACTGCTTTTT,CASSESTSRVNEKLLF
TRBV6-1,-,TRBJ2-7,-,TGTGCCAGCAGTGAAGGACGGACAATCCACGAGCAGTACTTC,CASSEGRTIHEQYF
TRBV2,TRBD1,TRBJ1-2,-,TGTGTCACCCTAACCCAAGGACAGGGGGCGGGTGAGGGCTACACCTTC,CVTLTQGQGAGEGYTF
TRBV7-4,-,TRBJ2-7,once,TGTGCCAGCAGCGCTCAGGGAAGGATAAACACCGGGGAGCTGTACTTC,CASSAQGRINTGELYF
TRBV13,TRBD1,TRBJ2-7,many,TGTGCCAGCAGCTTGGACAGGGTCTACCACGAGCAGTACTTC,CASSLDRVYHEQYF
TRBV25-1,TRBD2,TRBJ2-5,-,TGTGCCAGCAGTCCCGGACTAGCGGGAGTTGAGACCCAGTACTTC,CASSPGLAGVETQYF
TRBV4-1,-,TRBJ2-3,many,TGCGCCAGCAGCCAAGATGTAGGGGGCACAGATACGCAGTATTTT,CASSQDVGGTDTQYF
TRBV27,-,TRBJ2-7,many,TGTGCCAGCAGTTTAGGAAAATTCTACGAGCAGTACTTC,CASSLGKFYEQYF
TRBV20-1,-,TRBJ2-2,many,TGCAGTGTTAGGGGAAGGGGTGCCGGGGAGCTGTTTTTT,CSVRGRGAGELFF
TRBV2,-,TRBJ2-5,-,TGTGCCAGCAGAGCCTGGCAGGGGGCGGGAGGTGGAGAGACCCAGTACTTC,CASRAWQGAGGGETQYF
TRBV4-1,TRBD2,TRBJ2-3,many,TGCGCCAGCAGCCAAGTGGGACTAGCGGGGTTAGATACGCAGTATTTT,CASSQVGLAGLDTQYF
TRBV10-3,-,TRBJ2-7,-,TGTGCCAGCAGTTACGAGCGCAGGGGCTACGAGCAGTACTTC,CASSYERRGYEQYF
TRBV7-2,TRBD2,TRBJ2-5,once,TGTGCCAGCAGCCGTGGGACTAGCGGGAGGGAAGAGACCCAGTACTTC,CASSRGTSGREETQYF
TRBV7-7,-,TRBJ1-4,many,TGTGCTAGCAGCTTTTGGGCAGGGCATGAAAAACTGTTTTTT,CASSFWAGHEKLFF
TRBV7-8,TRBD2,TRBJ2-7,-,TGTGCCAGCAGCGAGGGACTAGGTGGGGGGGAGGAGCAGTACTTC,CASSEGLGGGEEQYF
TRBV11-2,TRBD1,TRBJ1-5,few,TGTGCCAGCAGCTCCAAACAGGGGGCGGTTAGCAATCAGCCCCAGCATTTT,CASSSKQGAVSNQPQHF
TRBV7-9,-,TRBJ2-2,many,TGTGCCAGCAGCTTGGGGAGGGAACGGGGGGCAGCAGCCACCGGGGAGCTGTTTTTT,CASSLGRERGAAATGELFF
TRBV2,-,TRBJ2-2,-,TGTGCTACGCGGGAGAACACCGGGGAGCTGTTTTTT,CATRENTGELFF
TRBV20-1,-,TRBJ1-2,few,TGCAGTGCTAGCTCGGGGTCTAACTATGGCTACACCTTC,CSASSGSNYGYTF
TRBV20-1,TRBD2,TRBJ2-1,many,TGCAGTGCTAGCGGGAGGGCCTACAATGAGCAGTTCTTC,CSASGRAYNEQFF
TRBV29-1,-,TRBJ1-2,few,TGCAGCGTCCTCCAGTCCGGGGCCTCTGGCTACACCTTC,CSVLQSGASGYTF
TRBV9,TRBD2,TRBJ2-5,few,TGTGCCAGCAGCAGACGGACTAGCGGGACCGGGGAGACCCAGTACTTC,CASSRRTSGTGETQYF
TRBV29-1,-,TRBJ1-2,-,TGCAGCGGTGAATGGGAAAGCTATGGCTACACCTTC,CSGEWESYGYTF
TRBV15,-,TRBJ1-2,-,-,CAASSCGGNYGCTF
TRBV20-1,-,TRBJ1-1,-,TGCAGTGCTAGAGAGGAGTGGCGGAACACTGAAGCTTTCTTT,CSAREEWRNTEAFF
TRBV19,-,TRBJ2-5,-,TGTGCCAGTAGTATGGGGACGGTGAAAGAGACCCAGTACTTC,CASSMGTVKETQYF
TRBV28,TRBD2,TRBJ2-1,-,TGTGCCGGGAAAAGGAGCGGGACCTACAATGAGCAGTTCTTC,CAGKRSGTYNEQFF
TRBV2,TRBD1,TRBJ2-3,many,TGTGCCAGCAAGTGGGCAGGGGGTAGCACAGATACGCAGTATTTT,CASKWAGGSTDTQYF
TRBV7-9,-,TRBJ2-7,-,TGTGCCAGCAGCGCCGTCGGGGCCCGGTACGAGCAGTACTTC,CASSAVGARYEQYF
TRBV12-3/TRBV12-4,-,TRBJ1-6,-,TGTGCCAGCAGTTCCGGGACGGGTCATTCACCCCTCCACTTT,CASSSGTGHSPLHF
TRBV6-1,-,TRBJ2-7,many,TGTGCCAGCAGCGGCTCCGAGGAGGGGGAGCAGTACTTC,CASSGSEEGEQYF
TRBV29-1,TRBD1,TRBJ2-1,medium-sized,TGCAGCGTTGAAGATGGACAGGGCTCCTACAATGAGCAGTTCTTC,CSVEDGQGSYNEQFF
TRBV19,-,TRBJ1-5,-,TGTGCCAGTAGTAATGGGTTTGCTCAGCCCCAGCATTTT,CASSNGFAQPQHF
TRBV5-4,-,TRBJ1-2,-,TGTGCTAGCAGCCCGCCCCAGGGTAACTATGGCTACACCTTC,CASSPPQGNYGYTF
TRBV11-3,-,TRBJ1-3,many,TGTGCCAGCAGCACGGGCATTGGAAACACCATATATTTT,CASSTGIGNTIYF
TRBV9,-,TRBJ2-7,once,TGTGCCAGCAGCGTAGAGGCAGCCTCCTACGAGCAGTACTTC,CASSVEAASYEQYF
TRBV7-2,-,TRBJ2-7,-,TGTGCCAGCAGATTACAGGGCGCCTCCTACGAGCAGTACTTC,CASRLQGASYEQYF
TRBV7-8,TRBD2,TRBJ2-5,-,TGTGCCAGCAGCGTAGCGGGAGGACCGACCCAAGAGACCCAGTACTTC,CASSVAGGPTQETQYF
TRBV19,TRBD1,TRBJ1-1,-,TGTGCCAGTAACAGGGGGCTGAACACTGAAGCTTTCTTT,CASNRGLNTEAFF
TRBV5-1,-,TRBJ2-2,many,TGCGCCAGCAGCCTACAGGGGAACACCGGGGAGCTGTTTTTT,CASSLQGNTGELFF
TRBV20-1,-,TRBJ1-6,many,TGCAGTGCCCGGGCAGGGAAAGACCTGGATAATTCACCCCTCCACTTT,CSARAGKDLDNSPLHF
TRBV25-1,-,TRBJ1-6,many,TGTGCCAGCAGTGTGGGACTGAACAATTCACCCCTCCACTTT,CASSVGLNNSPLHF
TRBV7-8,-,TRBJ2-3,once,TGTGCCAGCAGCTCGGAGGGGGGGCGCGCAGATGAGCAGTATTTT,CASSSEGGRADEQYF
TRBV7-9,-,TRBJ1-1,-,TGTGCGGGTTCAAACACTGAAGCTTTCTTT,CAGSNTEAFF
TRBV29-1,-,TRBJ2-1,-,TGCAGCGTTCTTGGACAGCGCTCCTACAATGAGCAGTTCTTC,CSVLGQRSYNEQFF
TRBV2,TRBD1,TRBJ1-5,-,TGTGCCAGCAGAGGCTGGACAGGGCGAGGAAATCAGCCCCAGCATTTT,CASRGWTGRGNQPQHF